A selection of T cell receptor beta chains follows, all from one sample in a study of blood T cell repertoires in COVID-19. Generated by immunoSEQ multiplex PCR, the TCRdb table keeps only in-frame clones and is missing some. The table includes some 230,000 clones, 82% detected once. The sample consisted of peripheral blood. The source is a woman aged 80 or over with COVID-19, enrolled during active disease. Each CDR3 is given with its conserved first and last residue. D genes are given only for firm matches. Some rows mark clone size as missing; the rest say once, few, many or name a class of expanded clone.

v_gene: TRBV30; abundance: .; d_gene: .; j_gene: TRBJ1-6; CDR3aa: CAWSAQGRNSPLHF; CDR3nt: TGTGCCTGGAGTGCGCAGGGAAGGAATTCACCCCTCCACTTT
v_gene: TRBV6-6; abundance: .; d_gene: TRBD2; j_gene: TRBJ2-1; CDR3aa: CASSLLAGGYNEQFF; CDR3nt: TGTGCCAGCAGTTTACTAGCGGGGGGGTACAATGAGCAGTTCTTC
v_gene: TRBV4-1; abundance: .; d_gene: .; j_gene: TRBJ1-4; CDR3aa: CASSQDRAGGLFF; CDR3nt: TGCGCCAGCAGCCAAGATCGGGCCGGCGGGCTGTTTTTT
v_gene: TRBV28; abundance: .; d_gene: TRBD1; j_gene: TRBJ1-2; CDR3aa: CASSSGTGVYGYTF; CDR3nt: TGTGCCAGCAGTTCCGGGACAGGGGTTTATGGCTACACCTTC
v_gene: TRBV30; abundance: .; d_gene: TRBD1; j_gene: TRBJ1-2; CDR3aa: CASTGGSYGYTF; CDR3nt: TGTGCCTCGACAGGGGGAAGCTATGGCTACACCTTC
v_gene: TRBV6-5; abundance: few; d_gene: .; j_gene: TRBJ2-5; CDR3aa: CASGRETQYF; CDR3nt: TGTGCCAGCGGGAGGGAGACCCAGTACTTC
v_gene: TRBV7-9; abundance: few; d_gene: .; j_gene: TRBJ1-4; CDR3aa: CASTLRGENEKLFF; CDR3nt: TGTGCCAGCACCCTACGCGGGGAGAATGAAAAACTGTTTTTT
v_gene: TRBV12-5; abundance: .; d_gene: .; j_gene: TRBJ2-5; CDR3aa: CASGSGQGGSAQYF; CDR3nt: TGTGCTAGTGGTTCCGGACAGGGAGGGTCGGCCCAGTACTTC
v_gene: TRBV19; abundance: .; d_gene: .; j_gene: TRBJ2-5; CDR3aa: CASSRRQETQYF; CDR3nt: TGTGCCAGTTCGCGGCGTCAAGAGACCCAGTACTTC
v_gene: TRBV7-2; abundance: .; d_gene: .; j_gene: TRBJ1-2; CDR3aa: CASSLTSGVNYGYTF; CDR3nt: TGTGCCAGCAGCTTAACGTCAGGTGTAAACTATGGCTACACCTTC
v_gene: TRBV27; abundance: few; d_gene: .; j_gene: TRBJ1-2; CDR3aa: CASSLSGRYYGYTF; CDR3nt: TGTGCCAGCAGTTTATCGGGCAGATACTATGGCTACACCTTC
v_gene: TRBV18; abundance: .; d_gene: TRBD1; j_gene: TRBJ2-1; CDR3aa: CASSPRTGYNNEQFF; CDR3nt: TGTGCCAGCTCACCGAGGACAGGGTATAACAATGAGCAGTTCTTC
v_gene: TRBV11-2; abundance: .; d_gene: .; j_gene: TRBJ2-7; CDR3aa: CASSLKEGQYF; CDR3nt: TGTGCCAGCAGCTTAAAAGAGGGGCAGTACTTC
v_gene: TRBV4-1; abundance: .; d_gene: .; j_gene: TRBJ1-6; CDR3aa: CASSQEGRSSYNSPLHF; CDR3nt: TGCGCCAGCAGCCAAGAAGGGAGGAGCTCCTATAATTCACCCCTCCACTTT
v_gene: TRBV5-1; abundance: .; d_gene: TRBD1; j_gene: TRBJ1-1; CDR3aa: CASSPRDRGQVGTEAFF; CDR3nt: TGCGCCAGCAGCCCCCGGGACAGGGGGCAAGTGGGGACTGAAGCTTTCTTT
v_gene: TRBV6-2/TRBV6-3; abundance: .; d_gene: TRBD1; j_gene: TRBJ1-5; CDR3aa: CASSYVIGQGEPQHF; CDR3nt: TGTGCCAGCAGTTACGTTATTGGACAGGGAGAGCCCCAGCATTTT
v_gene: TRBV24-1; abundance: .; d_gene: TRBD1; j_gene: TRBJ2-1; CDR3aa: CATSASGGHISNEQFF; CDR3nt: TGTGCCACCAGTGCTTCAGGGGGCCATATTTCAAATGAGCAGTTCTTC
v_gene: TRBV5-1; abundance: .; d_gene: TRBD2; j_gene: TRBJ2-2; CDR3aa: CASSLVPGGTTGELFF; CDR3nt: TGCGCCAGCAGCTTGGTTCCGGGGGGAACCACCGGGGAGCTGTTTTTT
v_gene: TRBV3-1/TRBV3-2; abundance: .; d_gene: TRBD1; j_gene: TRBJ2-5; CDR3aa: CASSQWTGGVGTQYF; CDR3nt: TGTGCCAGCAGCCAATGGACAGGGGGCGTCGGGACCCAGTACTTC
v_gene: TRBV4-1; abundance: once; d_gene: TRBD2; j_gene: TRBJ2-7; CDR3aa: CASSQHPEGTSGYEQYF; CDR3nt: TGCGCCAGCAGCCAACATCCAGAGGGGACTAGCGGTTACGAGCAGTACTTC
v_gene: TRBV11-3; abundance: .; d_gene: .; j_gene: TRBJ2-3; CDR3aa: CASSLRGHNTQYF; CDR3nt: TGTGCCAGCAGCTTAAGAGGACATAATACGCAGTATTTT
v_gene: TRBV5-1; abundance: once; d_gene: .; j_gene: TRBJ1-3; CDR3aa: CASSLPTSSGNTIYF; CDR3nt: TGCGCCAGCAGCTTGCCCACGAGCTCTGGAAACACCATATATTTT
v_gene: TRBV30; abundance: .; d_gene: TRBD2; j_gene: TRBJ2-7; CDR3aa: CAWRAGGYHEQYF; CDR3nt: TGTGCCTGGAGGGCCGGGGGGTACCACGAGCAGTACTTC
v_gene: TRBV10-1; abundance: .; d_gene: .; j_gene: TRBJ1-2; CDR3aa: CASSESSGYGYTF; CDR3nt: TGCGCCAGCAGTGAGTCGTCGGGCTATGGCTACACCTTC
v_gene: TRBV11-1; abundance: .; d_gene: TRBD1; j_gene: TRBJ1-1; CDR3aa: CASSTRQGPRAFF; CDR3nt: TGTGCCAGCAGCACCCGACAGGGCCCTAGAGCTTTCTTT
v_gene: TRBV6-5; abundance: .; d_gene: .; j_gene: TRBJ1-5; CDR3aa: CASSYAEQPQHF; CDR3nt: TGTGCCAGCAGTTACGCGGAACAGCCCCAGCATTTT
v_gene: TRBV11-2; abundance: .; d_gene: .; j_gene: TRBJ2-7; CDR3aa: CASSSWGTGGREQYF; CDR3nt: TGTGCCAGCAGCTCCTGGGGAACAGGCGGTCGCGAGCAGTACTTC
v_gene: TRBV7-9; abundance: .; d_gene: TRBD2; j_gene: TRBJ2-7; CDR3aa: CASSTTSGPLWEQYF; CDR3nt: TGTGCCAGCAGCACGACTAGCGGACCTCTTTGGGAGCAGTACTTC
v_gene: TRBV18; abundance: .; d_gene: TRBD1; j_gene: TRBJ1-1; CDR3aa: CASRSRDRVGTEAFF; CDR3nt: TGTGCCAGTCGGTCCCGGGACAGGGTGGGCACTGAAGCTTTCTTT
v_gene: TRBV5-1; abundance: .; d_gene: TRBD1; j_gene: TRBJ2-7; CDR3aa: CASSPGTGGYEQYF; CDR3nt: TGCGCCAGCAGCCCCGGGACAGGGGGTTACGAGCAGTACTTC
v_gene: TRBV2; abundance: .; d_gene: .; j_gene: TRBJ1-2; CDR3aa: CASSENRVKGYTF; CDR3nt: TGTGCCAGCAGTGAAAACAGGGTAAAGGGCTACACCTTC
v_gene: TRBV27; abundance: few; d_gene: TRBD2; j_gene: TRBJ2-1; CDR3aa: CASSLGGGRINEQFF; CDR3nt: TGTGCCAGCAGTTTGGGGGGGGGTAGGATTAATGAGCAGTTCTTC
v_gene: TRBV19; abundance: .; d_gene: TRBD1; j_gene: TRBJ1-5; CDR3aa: CASSSTSTGNQPQHF; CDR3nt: TGTGCCAGTAGTTCCACGTCGACAGGGAATCAGCCCCAGCATTTT
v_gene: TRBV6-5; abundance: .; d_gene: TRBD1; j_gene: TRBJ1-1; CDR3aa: CASSYDRDTEAFF; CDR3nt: TGTGCCAGCAGTTACGACAGGGACACTGAAGCTTTCTTT
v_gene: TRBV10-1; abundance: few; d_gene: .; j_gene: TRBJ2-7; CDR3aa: CASSESYGGPTYEQYF; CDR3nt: TGCGCCAGCAGTGAGTCTTACGGGGGGCCAACCTACGAGCAGTACTTC
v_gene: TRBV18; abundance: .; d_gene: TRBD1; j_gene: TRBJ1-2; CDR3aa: CASSPDRDSGYTF; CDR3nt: TGTGCCAGCTCACCCGACAGGGATAGCGGCTACACCTTC
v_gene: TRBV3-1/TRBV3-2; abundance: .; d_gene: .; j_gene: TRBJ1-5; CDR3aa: CASSHGGDQPQHF; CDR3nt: TGTGCCAGCAGCCACGGGGGAGATCAGCCCCAGCATTTT
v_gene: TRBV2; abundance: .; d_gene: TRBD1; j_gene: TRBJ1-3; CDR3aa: CASSSGGRGNTIYF; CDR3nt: TGTGCCAGCAGCTCAGGGGGACGCGGAAACACCATATATTTT
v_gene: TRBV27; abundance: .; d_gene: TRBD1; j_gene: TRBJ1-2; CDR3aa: CASSRSGTGGYTF; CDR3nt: TGTGCCAGCAGCCGGTCCGGGACAGGGGGCTACACCTTC
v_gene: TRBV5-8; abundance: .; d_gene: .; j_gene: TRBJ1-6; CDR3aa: CATGAYNSPLHF; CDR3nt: TGTGCCACAGGGGCGTATAATTCACCCCTCCACTTT
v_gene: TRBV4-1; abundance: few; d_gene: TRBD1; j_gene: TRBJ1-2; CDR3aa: CASSQDRGDSLSINYGYTF; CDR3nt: TGCGCCAGCAGCCAAGATAGAGGGGACAGCTTATCCATCAACTATGGCTACACCTTC
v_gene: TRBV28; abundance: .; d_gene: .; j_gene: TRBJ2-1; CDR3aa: CASSPRSADSYNEQFF; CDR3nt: TGTGCCAGCAGCCCCCGGTCAGCGGACTCCTACAATGAGCAGTTCTTC
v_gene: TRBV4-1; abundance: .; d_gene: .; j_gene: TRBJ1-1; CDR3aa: CASSRLQGANTEAFF; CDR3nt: TGCGCCAGCAGCCGCTTACAGGGTGCGAACACTGAAGCTTTCTTT
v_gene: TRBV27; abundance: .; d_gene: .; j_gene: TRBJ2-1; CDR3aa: CASRLSSYNEQFF; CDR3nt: TGTGCCAGCCGACTGAGCTCCTACAATGAGCAGTTCTTC
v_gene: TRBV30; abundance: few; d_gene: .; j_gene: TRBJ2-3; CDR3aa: CAWSGAPLADTQYF; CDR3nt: TGTGCCTGGAGTGGGGCCCCCCTGGCGGATACGCAGTATTTT
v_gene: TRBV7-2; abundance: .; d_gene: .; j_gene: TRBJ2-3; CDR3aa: CASSPDYLSTDTQYF; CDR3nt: TGTGCCAGCAGCCCTGACTACCTTAGCACAGATACGCAGTATTTT
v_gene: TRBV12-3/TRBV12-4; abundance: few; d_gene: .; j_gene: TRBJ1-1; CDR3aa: CASSTGYGEAFF; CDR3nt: TGTGCCAGCAGTACAGGGTATGGTGAAGCTTTCTTT
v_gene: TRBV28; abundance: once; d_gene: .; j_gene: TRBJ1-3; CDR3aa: CASRAGSGNTIYF; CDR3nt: TGTGCCAGCAGAGCGGGCTCTGGAAACACCATATATTTT
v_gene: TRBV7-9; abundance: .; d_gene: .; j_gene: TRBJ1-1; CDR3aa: CASSRRVNTEAFF; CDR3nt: TGTGCCAGCAGCCGCCGGGTGAACACTGAAGCTTTCTTT
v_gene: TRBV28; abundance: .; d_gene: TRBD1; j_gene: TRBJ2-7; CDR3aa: CASSGTAPHEQYF; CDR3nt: TGTGCCAGCAGTGGGACAGCCCCTCACGAGCAGTACTTC
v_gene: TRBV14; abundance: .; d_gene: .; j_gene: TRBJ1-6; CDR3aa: CASSLTGNNSPLHF; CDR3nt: TGTGCCAGCAGCTTAACAGGAAATAATTCACCCCTCCACTTT
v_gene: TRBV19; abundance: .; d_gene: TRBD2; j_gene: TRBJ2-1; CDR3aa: CASTLSGIPNNEQFF; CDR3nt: TGTGCCAGTACCCTGAGCGGGATCCCTAACAATGAGCAGTTCTTC
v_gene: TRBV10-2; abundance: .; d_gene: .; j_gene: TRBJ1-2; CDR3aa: CANGGADGYTF; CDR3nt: TGCGCCAATGGGGGGGCAGATGGCTACACCTTC
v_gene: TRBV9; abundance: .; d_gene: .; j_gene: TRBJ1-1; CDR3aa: CASSTLTDRNTEAFF; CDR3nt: TGTGCCAGCAGCACCCTGACAGATAGGAACACTGAAGCTTTCTTT